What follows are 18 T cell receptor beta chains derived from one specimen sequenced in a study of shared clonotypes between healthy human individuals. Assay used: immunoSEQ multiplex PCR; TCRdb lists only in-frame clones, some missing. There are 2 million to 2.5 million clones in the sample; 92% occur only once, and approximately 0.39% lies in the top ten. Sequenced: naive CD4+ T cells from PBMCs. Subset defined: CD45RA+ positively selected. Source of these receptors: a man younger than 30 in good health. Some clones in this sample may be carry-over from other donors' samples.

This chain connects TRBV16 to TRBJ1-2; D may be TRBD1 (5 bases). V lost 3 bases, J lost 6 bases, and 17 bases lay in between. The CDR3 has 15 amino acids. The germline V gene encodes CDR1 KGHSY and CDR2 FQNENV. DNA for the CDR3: TGTGCCAGCAGCCACGACAGATTTATTGGGGATGGCTACACCTTC. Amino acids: CASSHDRFIGDGYTF.

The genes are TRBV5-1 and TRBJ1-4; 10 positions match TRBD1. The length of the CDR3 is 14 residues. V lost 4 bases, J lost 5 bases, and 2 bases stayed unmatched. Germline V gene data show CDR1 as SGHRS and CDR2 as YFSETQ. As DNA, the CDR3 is TGCGCCAGCAGCAAGGGACAGGGGAATGAAAAACTGTTTTTT. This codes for CASSKGQGNEKLFF. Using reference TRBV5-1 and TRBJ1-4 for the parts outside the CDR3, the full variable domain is KAGVTQTPRYLIKTRGQQVTLSCSPISGHRSVSWYQQTPGQGLQFLFEYFSETQRNKGNFPGRFSGRQFSNSRSEMNVSTLELGDSALYLCASSKGQGNEKLFFGSGTQLSVL.

In nucleotides, the CDR3 is TGTGCCAGCAGTTTATGGGAGGGTTCCGGGGCAGGGTTCGGGAAGCCCCAGCATTTT. It is translated as CASSLWEGSGAGFGKPQHF. The chain is built from TRBV28 and TRBJ1-5; a weak D match, TRBD1 (5 bases). Per germline, CDR1 MDHEN and CDR2 SYDVKM. The length of the CDR3 is 19 residues. Trimming took 0 bases from V and 8 from J, leaving 26 bases between them.

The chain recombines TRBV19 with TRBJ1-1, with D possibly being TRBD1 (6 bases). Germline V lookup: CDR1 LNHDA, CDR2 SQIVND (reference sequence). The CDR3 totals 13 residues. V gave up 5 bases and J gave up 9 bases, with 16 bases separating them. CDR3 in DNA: TGTGCCAGTAGTTCAACAGGGTTACCGAAAGCTTTCTTT. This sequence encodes CASSSTGLPKAFF. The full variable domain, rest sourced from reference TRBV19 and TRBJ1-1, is DGGITQSPKYLFRKEGQNVTLSCEQNLNHDAMYWYRQDPGQGLRLIYYSQIVNDFQKGDIAEGYSVSREKKESFPLTVTSAQKNPTAFYLCASSSTGLPKAFFGQGTRLTVV.

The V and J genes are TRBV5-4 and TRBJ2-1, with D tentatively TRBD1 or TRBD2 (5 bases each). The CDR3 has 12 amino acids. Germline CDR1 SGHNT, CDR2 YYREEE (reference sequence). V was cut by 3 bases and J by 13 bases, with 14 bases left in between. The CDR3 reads CASSSDGAVQFF. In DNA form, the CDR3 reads TGTGCCAGCAGCTCCGACGGGGCCGTACAGTTCTTC.

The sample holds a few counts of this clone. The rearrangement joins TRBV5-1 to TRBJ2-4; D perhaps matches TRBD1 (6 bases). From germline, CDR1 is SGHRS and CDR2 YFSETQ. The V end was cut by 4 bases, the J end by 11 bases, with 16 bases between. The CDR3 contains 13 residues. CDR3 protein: CASSVDSSGVQYF. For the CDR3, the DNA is TGCGCCAGCAGCGTGGACAGCTCAGGGGTTCAGTACTTC.

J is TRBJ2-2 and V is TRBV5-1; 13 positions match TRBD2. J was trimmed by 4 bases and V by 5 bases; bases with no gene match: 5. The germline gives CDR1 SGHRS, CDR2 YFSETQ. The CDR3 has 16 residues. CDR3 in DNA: TGCGCCAGCAGTGGACTAGCGGGAGACCCCACCGGGGAGCTGTTTTTT. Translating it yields CASSGLAGDPTGELFF.

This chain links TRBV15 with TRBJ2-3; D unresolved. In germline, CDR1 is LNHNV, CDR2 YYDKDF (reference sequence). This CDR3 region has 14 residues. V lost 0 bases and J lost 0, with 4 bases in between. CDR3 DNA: TGTGCCACCAGCAGAGATGGCAGCACAGATACGCAGTATTTT. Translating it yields CATSRDGSTDTQYF.

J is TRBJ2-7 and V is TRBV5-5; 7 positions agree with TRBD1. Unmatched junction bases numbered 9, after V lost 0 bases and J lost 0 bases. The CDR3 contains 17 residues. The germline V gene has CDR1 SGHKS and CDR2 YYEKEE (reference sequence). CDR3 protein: CASSLVGQAIFSYEQYF. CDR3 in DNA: TGTGCCAGCAGCTTGGTCGGACAGGCTATCTTCTCCTACGAGCAGTACTTC.

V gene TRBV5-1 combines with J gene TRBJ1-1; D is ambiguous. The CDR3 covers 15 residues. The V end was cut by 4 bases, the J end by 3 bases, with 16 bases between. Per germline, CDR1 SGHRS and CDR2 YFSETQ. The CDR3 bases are TGCGCCAGCAGCCCCGGAACGGCTGGGTACACTGAAGCTTTCTTT. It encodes CASSPGTAGYTEAFF.

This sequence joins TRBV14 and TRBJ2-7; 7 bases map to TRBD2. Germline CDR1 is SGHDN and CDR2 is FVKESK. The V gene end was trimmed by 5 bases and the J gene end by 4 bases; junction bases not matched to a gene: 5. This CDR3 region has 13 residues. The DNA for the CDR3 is TGTGCCAGCAGCTCGGCGGGAGTTTACGAGCAGTACTTC. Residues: CASSSAGVYEQYF.

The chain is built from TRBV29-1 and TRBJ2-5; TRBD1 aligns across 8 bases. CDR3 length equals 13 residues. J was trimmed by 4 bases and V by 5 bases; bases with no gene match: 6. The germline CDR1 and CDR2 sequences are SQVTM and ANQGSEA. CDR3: CSVRRQGRETQYF. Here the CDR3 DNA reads TGCAGCGTTCGGAGACAGGGGAGAGAGACCCAGTACTTC.

The CDR3 nucleotides are TGTGCCAGCAGCCCCCGGGGGAGGACGCCCGATGAGCAGTTCTTC. Its translation: CASSPRGRTPDEQFF. The chain carries TRBV7-9 and TRBJ2-1; perhaps TRBD2 as D (6 bases). Trimming cost V 5 bases and J 8 bases, with 19 bases left between them. Germline CDR1 reads SEHNR; CDR2 reads FQNEAQ (reference sequence). The CDR3 is 15 residues long.

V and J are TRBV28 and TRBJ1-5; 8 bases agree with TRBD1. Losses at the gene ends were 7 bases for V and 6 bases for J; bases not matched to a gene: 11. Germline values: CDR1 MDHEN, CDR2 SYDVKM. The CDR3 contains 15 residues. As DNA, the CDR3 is TGTGCCAGCAAGCGGACAGGGATAATCGGTCAGCCCCAGCATTTT. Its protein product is CASKRTGIIGQPQHF. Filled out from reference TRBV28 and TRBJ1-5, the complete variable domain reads DVKVTQSSRYLVKRTGEKVFLECVQDMDHENMFWYRQDPGLGLRLIYFSYDVKMKEKGDIPEGYSVSREKKERFSLILESASTNQTSMYLCASKRTGIIGQPQHFGDGTRLSIL.

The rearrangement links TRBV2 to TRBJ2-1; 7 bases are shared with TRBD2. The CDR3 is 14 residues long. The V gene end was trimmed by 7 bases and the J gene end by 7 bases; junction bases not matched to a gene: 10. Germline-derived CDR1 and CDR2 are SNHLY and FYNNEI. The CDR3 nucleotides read TGTGCCAGCATGGGAGGGAGAGGGCGAAATGAGCAGTTCTTC. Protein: CASMGGRGRNEQFF.

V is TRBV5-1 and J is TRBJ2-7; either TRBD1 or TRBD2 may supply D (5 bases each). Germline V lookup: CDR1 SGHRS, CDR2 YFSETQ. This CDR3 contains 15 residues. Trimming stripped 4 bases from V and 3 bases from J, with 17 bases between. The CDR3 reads CASSTAGTANYEQYF. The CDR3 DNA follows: TGCGCCAGCAGCACCGCCGGGACCGCCAACTACGAGCAGTACTTC.

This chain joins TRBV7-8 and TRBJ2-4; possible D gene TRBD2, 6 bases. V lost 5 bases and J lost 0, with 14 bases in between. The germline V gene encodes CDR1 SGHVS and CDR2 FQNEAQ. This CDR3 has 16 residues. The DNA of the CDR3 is TGTGCCAGCAGCAAGGGACTCATATCAGCCAAAAACATTCAGTACTTC. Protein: CASSKGLISAKNIQYF.

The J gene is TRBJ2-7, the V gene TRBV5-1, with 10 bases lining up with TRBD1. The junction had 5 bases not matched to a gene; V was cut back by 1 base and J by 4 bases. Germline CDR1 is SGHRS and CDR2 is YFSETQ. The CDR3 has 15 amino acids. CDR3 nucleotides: TGCGCCAGCAGCTTGACCGGGACAGGGGTATACGAGCAGTACTTC. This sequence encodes CASSLTGTGVYEQYF.